The T cell receptor (beta chain) under discussion was sequenced for a study of memory CD4+ T cells and cytomegalovirus serostatus. Assay: immunoSEQ multiplex PCR; the TCRdb copy retains only in-frame clones and omits some. The table lists about 46,000 clones, under 85% of them singletons, with approximately 0.61% in the top ten. CDR3 length equals 15 residues. Looked up from germline, CDR1 is KGHSH and CDR2 is LQKENI. With 1 base removed from V and 1 base from J, the gap between germline ends came to 8 bases. Single viable CD3+CD4+CD8-CD45RO+ cells were sorted as the memory CD4+ T cells. The origin of this receptor is an adult in good health and CMV-seronegative. The gene calls are TRBV18 and TRBJ1-3; D is undetermined. Sequenced: memory CD4+ T cells from blood. CDR3 DNA: TGTGCCAGCTCACCACAGGGATGGTCTGGAAACACCATATATTTT. Translating it yields CASSPQGWSGNTIYF.